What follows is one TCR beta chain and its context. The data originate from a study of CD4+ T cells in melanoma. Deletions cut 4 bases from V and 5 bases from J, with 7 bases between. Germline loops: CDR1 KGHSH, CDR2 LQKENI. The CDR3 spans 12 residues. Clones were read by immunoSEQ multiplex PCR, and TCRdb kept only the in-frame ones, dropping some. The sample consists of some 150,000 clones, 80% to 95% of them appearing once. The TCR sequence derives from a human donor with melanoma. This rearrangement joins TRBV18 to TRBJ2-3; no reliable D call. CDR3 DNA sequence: TGTGCCAGCTCACTTGGGCTAGATACGCAGTATTTT. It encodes CASSLGLDTQYF.